The 32 T cell receptor beta chains given below trace back to one sample, sequenced in a study of regulatory and conventional T cells in RAG deficiency. The method was immunoSEQ multiplex PCR; TCRdb's version includes in-frame clones alone and lacks a portion of them. Of fewer than 35,000 clones in the sample, about 91% were seen once. This sample was also put to use in a study of regulatory T cells. This second study notes: Amplification used 52 TRBV primers and 13 TRBJ primers.

Source material: CD8+ T cells sorted from blood. These receptors all come from a human donor in good health.

This clone occurred once. The CDR3 loop reads CAWSERPGPELFF. In DNA form, the CDR3 reads TGTGCCTGGAGCGAAAGGCCGGGCCCGGAGCTGTTTTTT. The genes are TRBV30 and TRBJ2-2; D call uncertain. CDR1 GTSNPN and CDR2 SVGIG come from the germline V gene (reference sequence). V was cut by 3 bases and J by 10 bases, with 15 bases left in between. The CDR3 totals 13 residues.

The chain recombines TRBV18 with TRBJ2-7, with TRBD2 identical over 9 bases. CDR1 and CDR2 from the germline V gene are KGHSH and LQKENI. After removal of 0 bases from V and 4 bases from J, the junction contained 10 bases not matched to a gene. This CDR3 has 17 amino acids. The DNA of the CDR3 is TGTGCCAGCTCACCACCAAATAGCGGGGGCCGTGTATACGAGCAGTACTTC. Protein product: CASSPPNSGGRVYEQYF.

This rearrangement joins TRBV6-5 to TRBJ1-1; tentative D call: TRBD1 (6 bases). The CDR3 sequence is 13 residues long. V was trimmed by 3 bases and J by 5 bases, leaving 10 bases between them. Germline loops: CDR1 MNHEY, CDR2 SVGAGI. The CDR3 DNA reads TGTGCCAGCAGTTATGGGGGCAGGACTGAAGCTTTCTTT. Translated, it gives CASSYGGRTEAFF.

This clone appeared once. The rearrangement links TRBV2 to TRBJ1-6, with a possible D match to TRBD1 (6 bases). This CDR3 contains 16 residues. Germline CDR1 SNHLY, CDR2 FYNNEI. V was cut by 6 bases and J by 4 bases, with 16 bases left in between. CDR3 sequence (DNA): TGTGCCAGCAGGTCCCCCCGGACAGATTATAATTCACCCCTCCACTTT. Translation gives CASRSPRTDYNSPLHF.

This chain connects TRBV12-5 to TRBJ1-5; 8 nucleotides match TRBD1. Germline CDR1 and CDR2: LGHNT and FRNRAP. The ends lost 1 base at V and 0 bases at J; junction bases unmatched: 11. The CDR3 length is 19 residues. This chain's CDR3 is CASGLDWAGGPYSNQPQHF. CDR3 bases: TGTGCTAGTGGTTTGGACTGGGCAGGGGGCCCTTATAGCAATCAGCCCCAGCATTTT.

The V call is TRBV9, the J call TRBJ2-3; 14 nucleotides match TRBD2. The CDR3 loop spans 22 amino acids. J gave up 1 base and V 0 bases, and 16 bases lay outside the gene matches. Germline lookup yields CDR1 SGDLS and CDR2 YYNGEE. The CDR3 DNA reads as TGTGCCAGCAGCGTAGGATTCGGGACTAGCGGGAGATATCGCAGGGGCACAGATACGCAGTATTTT. Translated: CASSVGFGTSGRYRRGTDTQYF.

This clone was picked up one time. This rearrangement joins TRBV5-4 to TRBJ2-5; 10 bases agree with TRBD2. The CDR3 totals 15 residues. Per germline, CDR1 SGHNT and CDR2 YYREEE (reference sequence). The J segment lost 1 base and the V segment lost 4 bases, leaving 4 bases of the junction unmatched. The CDR3 DNA sequence: TGTGCCAGCAGCCCAGGGACTAGCGTCCAAGAGACCCAGTACTTC. This encodes CASSPGTSVQETQYF.

V gene TRBV4-3 combines with J gene TRBJ1-1; D is uncertain. CDR1 LGHNA and CDR2 YSLEER come from the germline V gene. V gave up 1 base and J gave up 5 bases, with 17 bases separating them. The CDR3 covers 16 residues. DNA of the CDR3: TGCGCCAGCAGCCAAGGACCCTTGTCCATGTGGACTGAAGCTTTCTTT. This translates into CASSQGPLSMWTEAFF.

The chain combines TRBV30 with TRBJ2-3, with a tentative D call TRBD2 (6 bases). Trimming removed 2 bases from V and 9 bases from J, with 12 bases in between. Germline V gene lookup returns CDR1 GTSNPN and CDR2 SVGIG (reference sequence). CDR3 length: 12 amino acids. CDR3 in amino acids: CAWSPRLGTQYF. The CDR3 DNA follows: TGTGCCTGGAGTCCGAGACTAGGCACGCAGTATTTT.

This chain connects TRBV14 to TRBJ2-2; the D gene could be TRBD1 or TRBD2 (6 bases each). In germline, CDR1 is SGHDN, CDR2 FVKESK. The CDR3 spans 15 residues. V gave up 1 base and J gave up 4 bases, with 10 bases separating them. The CDR3 DNA follows: TGTGCCAGCAGCCAAGCGGGGGCGCTCACCGGGGAGCTGTTTTTT. Protein: CASSQAGALTGELFF.

V is TRBV7-6 and J is TRBJ2-1; D call uncertain. The CDR3 totals 15 residues. Germline loops: CDR1 SGHVS, CDR2 FNYEAQ. Trimming removed 0 bases at V and 9 bases at J, with 15 bases between. CDR3 in amino acids: CASSLADMVGTEQFF. The CDR3 bases are TGTGCCAGCAGCTTAGCGGATATGGTAGGAACTGAGCAGTTCTTC. Full variable domain (outside the CDR3, taken from reference TRBV7-6 and TRBJ2-1): GAGVSQSPRYKVTKRGQDVALRCDPISGHVSLYWYRQALGQGPEFLTYFNYEAQQDKSGLPNDRFSAERPEGSISTLTIQRTEQRDSAMYRCASSLADMVGTEQFFGPGTRLTVL.

DNA for the CDR3: TGTGCCAGCAGTTACTCGAGAGATTTCCGCTACGAGCAGTACTTC. It specifies CASSYSRDFRYEQYF. The chain combines TRBV6-5 with TRBJ2-5; D uncertain. The closer fit of TRBJ2-7 to the DNA end suggests the J call may be wrong. This CDR3 region has 15 residues. CDR1 is MNHEY, CDR2 SVGAGI, per germline.

CDR3 protein: CASSLAVGGGEQFF. Written as DNA, the CDR3 is TGCGCCAGCAGCCTGGCCGTTGGCGGGGGTGAGCAGTTCTTC. The rearrangement links TRBV5-1 to TRBJ2-1, with 7 bases that match TRBD2. V gave up 4 bases and J gave up 9 bases; unmatched junction bases: 10. This CDR3 comprises 14 residues. The germline CDR1 and CDR2 sequences are SGHRS and YFSETQ.

The chain recombines TRBV7-2 with TRBJ2-1; 10 bases agree with TRBD1. The CDR3 has 15 amino acids. CDR1 is SGHTA and CDR2 is FQGNSA in the germline V gene. The V gene end was trimmed by 5 bases and the J gene end by 5 bases; junction bases not matched to a gene: 6. The CDR3, as DNA: TGTGCCAGCAGCGACCCGGGACAGGGGAACAATGAGCAGTTCTTC. Protein sequence: CASSDPGQGNNEQFF.

This clone was recorded only once. The rearrangement links TRBV13 to TRBJ2-1; the D is unclear. V gave up 0 bases and J gave up 0 bases, with 15 bases separating them. There are 18 residues in the CDR3. CDR1 and CDR2 from the germline V gene are PRHDT and FYEKMQ (reference sequence). CDR3: CASSLGPGLASSYNEQFF. In DNA form, the CDR3 reads TGTGCCAGCAGCTTAGGCCCCGGGCTGGCAAGCTCCTACAATGAGCAGTTCTTC.

This chain connects TRBV27 to TRBJ2-3; 7 positions match TRBD1. Germline CDR1 MNHEY, CDR2 SMNVEV (reference sequence). V lost 4 bases to trimming and J lost 3 bases; unmatched junction nucleotides: 7. The CDR3 has 15 amino acids. The CDR3 protein is CASSSWTGMTDTQYF. CDR3 nucleotide sequence: TGTGCCAGCAGTTCTTGGACAGGAATGACAGATACGCAGTATTTT.

This chain links TRBV5-1 with TRBJ2-7; the match to TRBD1 covers 9 bases. This CDR3 contains 19 residues. The germline gives CDR1 SGHRS, CDR2 YFSETQ. Trimming took 3 bases from V and 3 from J; bases not matched to a gene: 19. Written as DNA, the CDR3 is TGCGCCAGCAGCTCCAGTGGGACAGGGCTCAGGATGGGGGACTACGAGCAGTACTTC. Protein sequence: CASSSSGTGLRMGDYEQYF.

CDR3 nucleotides: TGTGCCAGCAGCCAAGAGGAGGGGAACCCTGGAAACACCATATATTTT. Translating gives CASSQEEGNPGNTIYF. The gene calls are TRBV4-2 and TRBJ1-3, with D maybe TRBD1 (5 bases). V lost 0 bases and J 2 bases, leaving 11 bases between the germline ends. Looked up from germline, CDR1 is LGHNA and CDR2 is YNFKEQ. CDR3 length equals 16 residues.

The chain is built from TRBV7-9 and TRBJ2-1; possibly TRBD1 for D (6 bases). CDR3 length equals 15 residues. The V gene's germline CDR1 is SEHNR and CDR2 FQNEAQ (reference sequence). Trimming stripped 6 bases from V and 0 bases from J, with 12 bases between. The CDR3 spells CASSPGGSSYNEQFF. Here the CDR3 DNA reads TGTGCCAGCAGTCCTGGGGGCAGCTCCTACAATGAGCAGTTCTTC.

The chain joins TRBV29-1 to TRBJ1-2; the match to TRBD1 covers 7 bases. Germline CDR1 and CDR2: SQVTM and ANQGSEA. With V trimmed by 7 bases and J by 7 bases, 15 bases remained unmatched. The CDR3 runs 14 residues. This CDR3 is CSAEGGNRASGYTF. Here the CDR3 DNA reads TGCAGCGCCGAAGGGGGCAACAGGGCCTCTGGCTACACCTTC.

A single count supports this clone. The V call is TRBV6-5, the J call TRBJ1-1; perhaps TRBD1 as D (5 bases). The V gene's germline CDR1 is MNHEY and CDR2 SVGAGI. V lost 6 bases, J lost 1 base, and 12 bases lay in between. The length of the CDR3 is 14 residues. The chain's CDR3 is CASSERDGNTEAFF. Here the CDR3 DNA reads TGTGCCAGCAGCGAACGGGACGGGAACACTGAAGCTTTCTTT.

The chain uses TRBV5-1 and TRBJ1-1, with 10 bases that match TRBD1. Germline V CDR1 and CDR2: SGHRS, YFSETQ. This CDR3 spans 14 amino acids. V was pared by 4 bases and J by 2 bases, with 2 bases of the junction left unmatched. CDR3 sequence: CASSRDRGNTEAFF. CDR3 bases: TGCGCCAGCAGCCGGGACAGGGGCAACACTGAAGCTTTCTTT. Full variable domain (missing parts from reference TRBV5-1 and TRBJ1-1): KAGVTQTPRYLIKTRGQQVTLSCSPISGHRSVSWYQQTPGQGLQFLFEYFSETQRNKGNFPGRFSGRQFSNSRSEMNVSTLELGDSALYLCASSRDRGNTEAFFGQGTRLTVV.

The V call is TRBV5-4, the J call TRBJ1-1; tentative D call: TRBD1 (5 bases). Germline V gene data show CDR1 as SGHNT and CDR2 as YYREEE (reference sequence). CDR3 size: 14 residues. V was pared by 0 bases and J by 4 bases, with 10 bases between. Here the CDR3 reads CASSLGDVGTEAFF. The DNA of the CDR3 is TGTGCCAGCAGCTTGGGGGACGTAGGCACTGAAGCTTTCTTT.

V usage is TRBV7-3 and J usage is TRBJ1-1, with 9 bases identical to TRBD1. The germline gives CDR1 SGHTA, CDR2 FQGTGA. V was pared by 4 bases and J by 6 bases, with 9 bases of the junction left unmatched. This CDR3 is 15 amino acids long. The CDR3 region is CASSSTGTGSSEAFF. DNA for the CDR3: TGTGCCAGCAGCTCTACCGGGACAGGGTCGTCTGAAGCTTTCTTT.

The rearrangement uses TRBV27 and TRBJ2-2; TRBD2 aligns across 14 bases. The CDR3 is made up of 17 amino acids. Germline loops: CDR1 MNHEY, CDR2 SMNVEV (reference sequence). The J segment lost 3 bases and the V segment lost 8 bases, leaving 8 bases of the junction unmatched. The chain's CDR3 is CASQGLAGDSHTGELFF. CDR3 DNA: TGTGCCAGCCAGGGACTAGCGGGAGACTCGCACACCGGGGAGCTGTTTTTT.

The J gene is TRBJ2-1, the V gene TRBV7-2; TRBD1 is a possible D gene (6 bases). This CDR3 contains 15 residues. Germline loops: CDR1 SGHTA, CDR2 FQGNSA. Trimming pared 3 bases from V and 1 base from J, leaving 10 bases between. In DNA, the CDR3 is TGTGCCAGCAGCTTTATCAGGGGATCCTACAATGAGCAGTTCTTC. Its translation: CASSFIRGSYNEQFF.

The chain uses TRBV2 and TRBJ2-3; D tentatively reads TRBD1 or TRBD2 (5 bases each). Trimming removed 2 bases at V and 4 bases at J, with 22 bases between. The CDR3 has 18 residues. Germline V lookup: CDR1 SNHLY, CDR2 FYNNEI. The chain's CDR3 is CASSELPPPGRLPDTQYF. For the CDR3, the DNA is TGTGCCAGCAGTGAATTGCCTCCCCCGGGGCGCCTCCCAGATACGCAGTATTTT.

The rearrangement uses TRBV6-5 and TRBJ2-6; D is ambiguous. Trimming left V 5 bases short and J 0 bases short, with 8 bases between. Per the germline V gene, CDR1 is MNHEY and CDR2 is SVGAGI. The CDR3 sequence is 15 residues long. The CDR3 sequence: CASSIQSSGANVLTF. The CDR3 DNA follows: TGTGCCAGCAGTATTCAGAGCTCTGGGGCCAACGTCCTGACTTTC.

This rearrangement joins TRBV19 to TRBJ1-1, with D perhaps matching TRBD1 (5 bases). The V and J ends lost 6 bases and 5 bases respectively, with 19 bases between them. The germline V gene encodes CDR1 LNHDA and CDR2 SQIVND (reference sequence). CDR3 size: 15 residues. CDR3 coding DNA: TGTGCCAGTAGACCCATGGGCGGGGGTGCGACTGAAGCTTTCTTT. Translation gives CASRPMGGGATEAFF.

J is TRBJ2-2 and V is TRBV7-3; 10 nucleotides line up with TRBD2. Germline V gives CDR1 SGHTA, CDR2 FQGTGA. V lost 0 bases to trimming and J lost 4 bases; unmatched junction nucleotides: 5. The CDR3 has 17 residues. The CDR3 nucleotides read TGTGCCAGCAGCTTAACAGCGGGAGGGCCTGGCACCGGGGAGCTGTTTTTT. It translates to CASSLTAGGPGTGELFF.

This clone was seen only once. V usage is TRBV19 and J usage is TRBJ2-1; weak D call: TRBD2 (5 bases). The germline CDR1 and CDR2 sequences are LNHDA and SQIVND (reference sequence). V was cut by 10 bases and J by 4 bases, with 14 bases left in between. This CDR3 has 13 amino acids. The CDR3 here is CATTSLGYNEQFF. CDR3 sequence (DNA): TGTGCCACTACTAGTTTAGGATACAATGAGCAGTTCTTC.

This clone was recorded a few times. The chain employs TRBV6-4 and TRBJ2-1, with TRBD2 identical over 11 bases. V lost 9 bases to trimming and J lost 8 bases; unmatched junction nucleotides: 9. This CDR3 comprises 14 residues. Germline V CDR1 and CDR2: MRHNA, SNTAGT. CDR3 sequence (DNA): TGTGCCAGTAAAATAGCGGGGGGGTCCGATGAGCAGTTCTTC. This gives the protein CASKIAGGSDEQFF.